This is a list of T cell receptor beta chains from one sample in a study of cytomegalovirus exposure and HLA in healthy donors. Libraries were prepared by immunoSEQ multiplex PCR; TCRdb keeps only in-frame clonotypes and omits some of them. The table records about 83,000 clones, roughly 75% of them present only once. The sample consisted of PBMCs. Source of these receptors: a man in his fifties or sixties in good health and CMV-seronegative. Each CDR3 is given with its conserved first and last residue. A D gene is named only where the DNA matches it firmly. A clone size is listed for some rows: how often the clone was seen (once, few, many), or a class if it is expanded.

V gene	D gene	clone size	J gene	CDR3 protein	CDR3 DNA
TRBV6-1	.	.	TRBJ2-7	CAIGRAYEQYF	TGTGCCATCGGTCGAGCCTACGAGCAGTACTTC
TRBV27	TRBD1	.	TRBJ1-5	CASSSSGTGGGNQPQHF	TGTGCCAGCAGTTCGTCCGGGACAGGGGGCGGCAATCAGCCCCAGCATTTT
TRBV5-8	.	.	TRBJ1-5	CASGPYLRSNQPQHF	TGTGCCAGCGGGCCATACCTTAGGAGCAATCAGCCCCAGCATTTT
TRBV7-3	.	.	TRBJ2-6	CASSLRLSSGANVLTF	TGTGCCAGCAGCTTAAGGTTGAGCTCTGGGGCCAACGTCCTGACTTTC
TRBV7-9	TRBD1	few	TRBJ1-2	CAPGQLNYGYTF	TGTGCCCCGGGACAGCTGAACTATGGCTACACCTTC
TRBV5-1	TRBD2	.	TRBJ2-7	CASSLSGGAYEQYF	TGCGCCAGCAGCTTGAGCGGGGGGGCCTACGAGCAGTACTTC
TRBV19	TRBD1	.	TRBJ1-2	CASSIEGQVNYGYTF	TGTGCCAGTAGTATAGAGGGACAGGTTAACTATGGCTACACCTTC
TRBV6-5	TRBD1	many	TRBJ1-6	CASSYSGTVNSPLHF	TGTGCCAGCAGTTACTCCGGGACAGTTAATTCACCCCTCCACTTT
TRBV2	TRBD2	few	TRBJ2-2	CASSFPTSGGAGTGELFF	TGTGCCAGCAGTTTCCCCACTAGCGGGGGGGCCGGGACCGGGGAGCTGTTTTTT
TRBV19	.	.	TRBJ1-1	CASARGGQDTEAFF	TGTGCCAGCGCTAGGGGGGGTCAGGACACTGAAGCTTTCTTT
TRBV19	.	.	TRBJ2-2	CASSIIYGGLVPNTGELFF	TGTGCCAGTAGTATAATTTATGGGGGCTTAGTCCCGAACACCGGGGAGCTGTTTTTT
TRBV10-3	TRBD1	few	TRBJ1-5	CASSEWTGYQPQHF	TGTGCCAGCAGTGAATGGACAGGGTATCAGCCCCAGCATTTT
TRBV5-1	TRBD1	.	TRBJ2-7	CASSFTGGYEQYF	TGCGCCAGCAGCTTCACAGGGGGCTACGAGCAGTACTTC
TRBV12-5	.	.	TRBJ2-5	CASGFSLRRREKETQYF	TGTGCTAGTGGTTTTTCCCTCCGACGGCGGGAAAAAGAGACCCAGTACTTC
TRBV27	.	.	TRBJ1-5	CASSQGTRSNQPQHF	TGTGCCAGCAGTCAGGGGACTAGGAGCAATCAGCCCCAGCATTTT
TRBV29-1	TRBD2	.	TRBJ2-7	CSVEVSSRGSGEQYF	TGCAGCGTTGAAGTATCCTCGCGGGGGTCAGGGGAGCAGTACTTC